This T cell receptor (beta chain) was captured in a study of cytomegalovirus exposure and HLA in healthy donors. The study, taken as a whole, reports: Most of the TCR beta V segments (in an earlier analysis) were productive either about 87% or about 30% of the time. Presence/absence analyses rested on an assumption that sequencing depth was roughly uniform across donors.

This CDR3 region has 16 residues. Germline V CDR1 and CDR2: SGHRS, YFSETQ. Trimming at V came to 4 bases and at J to 5 bases, leaving 11 bases not matched to a gene. Note on this clone: Its antigen is unidentified.

In the PCR, 60 Vbeta and 13 Jbeta primers were used. The table came from immunoSEQ multiplex PCR; TCRdb's copy has only in-frame clones and leaves some out. The repertoire consists of under 200,000 clones, with roughly 80% occurring once and the leading ten covering 8.5%. Sequencing was carried out using PBMCs. The gene calls are TRBV5-1 and TRBJ1-5, with 8 bases lining up with TRBD1. The TCR originated in a male donor in good health and CMV-seropositive. The CDR3 sequence is CASSLLPGGKDQPQHF. As DNA, the CDR3 is TGCGCCAGCAGCCTCCTTCCAGGGGGCAAAGATCAGCCCCAGCATTTT. Looking up the rest from reference TRBV5-1 and TRBJ1-5 gives the full variable domain: KAGVTQTPRYLIKTRGQQVTLSCSPISGHRSVSWYQQTPGQGLQFLFEYFSETQRNKGNFPGRFSGRQFSNSRSEMNVSTLELGDSALYLCASSLLPGGKDQPQHFGDGTRLSIL.